This record looks at one T cell receptor beta chain sequence and its context. The data derive from a study of blood T cell repertoires in COVID-19. Produced via immunoSEQ multiplex PCR; TCRdb's table is partial and in-frame only. Of about 320,000 clones listed, 85% are singletons. The CDR3 runs to 12 residues. With 5 bases removed from V and 8 bases from J, the gap between germline ends came to 9 bases. The V gene is TRBV12-3 or TRBV12-4, the J gene TRBJ1-4; D is unresolved. Sequencing used PBMCs or T cells enriched from blood (not recorded which). The TCR originated in a woman younger than 45 who had been exposed to COVID-19. The CDR3 spells CASSLHKEKLFF. CDR3 nucleotide sequence: TGTGCCAGCAGTCTCCACAAGGAAAAACTGTTTTTT.